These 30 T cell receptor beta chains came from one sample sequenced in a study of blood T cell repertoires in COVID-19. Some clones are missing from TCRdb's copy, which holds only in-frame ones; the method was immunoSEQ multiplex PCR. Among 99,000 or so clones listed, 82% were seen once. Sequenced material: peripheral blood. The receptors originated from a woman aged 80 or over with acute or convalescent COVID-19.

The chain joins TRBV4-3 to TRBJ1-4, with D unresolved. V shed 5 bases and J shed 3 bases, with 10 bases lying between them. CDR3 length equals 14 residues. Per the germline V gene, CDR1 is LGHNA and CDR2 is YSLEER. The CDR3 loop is CASSFRFPNEKLFF. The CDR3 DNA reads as TGCGCCAGCAGCTTCCGGTTTCCTAATGAAAAACTGTTTTTT.

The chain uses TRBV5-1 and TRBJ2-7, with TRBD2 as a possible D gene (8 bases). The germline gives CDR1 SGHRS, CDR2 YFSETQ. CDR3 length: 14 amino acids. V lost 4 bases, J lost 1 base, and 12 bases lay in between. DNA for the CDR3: TGCGCCAGCAGCCGGGAGGGACAGTCCTACGAGCAGTACTTC. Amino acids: CASSREGQSYEQYF.

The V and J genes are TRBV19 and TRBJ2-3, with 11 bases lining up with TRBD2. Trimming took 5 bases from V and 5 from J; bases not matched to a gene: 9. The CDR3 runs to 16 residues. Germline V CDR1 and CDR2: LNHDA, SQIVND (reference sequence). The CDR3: CASSSLAGGRRDTQYF. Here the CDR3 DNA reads TGTGCCAGTAGTTCATTAGCGGGAGGGCGAAGAGATACGCAGTATTTT.

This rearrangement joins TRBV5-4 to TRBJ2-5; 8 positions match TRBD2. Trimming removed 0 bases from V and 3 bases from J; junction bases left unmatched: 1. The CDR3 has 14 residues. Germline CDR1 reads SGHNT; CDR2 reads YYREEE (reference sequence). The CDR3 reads CASSLVAGKETQYF. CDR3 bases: TGTGCCAGCAGCTTGGTAGCGGGAAAAGAGACCCAGTACTTC. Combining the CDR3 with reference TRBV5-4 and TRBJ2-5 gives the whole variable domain ETGVTQSPTHLIKTRGQQVTLRCSSQSGHNTVSWYQQALGQGPQFIFQYYREEENGRGNFPPRFSGLQFPNYSSELNVNALELDDSALYLCASSLVAGKETQYFGPGTRLLVL.

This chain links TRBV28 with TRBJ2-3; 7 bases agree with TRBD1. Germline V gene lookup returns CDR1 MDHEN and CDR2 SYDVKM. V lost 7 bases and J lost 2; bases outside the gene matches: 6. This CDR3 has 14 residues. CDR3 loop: CASNHRGLTDTQYF. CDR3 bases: TGTGCCAGCAACCACAGGGGCCTCACAGATACGCAGTATTTT.

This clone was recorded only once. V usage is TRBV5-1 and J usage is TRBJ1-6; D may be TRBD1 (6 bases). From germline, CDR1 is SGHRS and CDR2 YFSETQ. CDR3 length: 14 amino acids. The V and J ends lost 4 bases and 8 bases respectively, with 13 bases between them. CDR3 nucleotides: TGCGCCAGCAGCATCGGGACACGGGATTCACCCCTCCACTTT. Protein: CASSIGTRDSPLHF.

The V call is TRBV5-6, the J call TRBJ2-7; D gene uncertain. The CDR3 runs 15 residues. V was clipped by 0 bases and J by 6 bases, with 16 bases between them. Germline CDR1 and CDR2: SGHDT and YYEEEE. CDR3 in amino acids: CASSLVRDPDGEQYV. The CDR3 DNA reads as TGTGCCAGCAGCTTGGTAAGAGATCCCGATGGCGAGCAGTACGTC.

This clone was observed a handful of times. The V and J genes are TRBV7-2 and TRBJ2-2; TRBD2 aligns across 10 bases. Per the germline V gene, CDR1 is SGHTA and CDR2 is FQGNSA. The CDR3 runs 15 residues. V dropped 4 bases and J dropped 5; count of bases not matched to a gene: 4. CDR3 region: CASSYTSGVTGELFF. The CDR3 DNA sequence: TGTGCCAGCAGCTACACTAGCGGGGTAACCGGGGAGCTGTTTTTT.

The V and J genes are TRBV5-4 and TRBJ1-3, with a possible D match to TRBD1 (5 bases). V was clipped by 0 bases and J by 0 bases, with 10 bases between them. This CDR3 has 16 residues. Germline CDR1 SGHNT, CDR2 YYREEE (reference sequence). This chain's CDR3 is CASSLDRLRSGNTIYF. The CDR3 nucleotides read TGTGCCAGCAGCTTGGACAGGCTCCGCTCTGGAAACACCATATATTTT.

This CDR3 reads CAISRDRESVEQFF. The CDR3 DNA reads as TGTGCCATCAGCCGGGACAGGGAGTCTGTTGAGCAGTTCTTC. V is TRBV10-3 and J is TRBJ2-1, with 9 bases aligning to TRBD1. The trim removed 6 bases at V and 9 bases at J, leaving 9 bases unmatched. In germline, CDR1 is ENHRY, CDR2 SYGVKD. The CDR3 extends over 14 amino acids.

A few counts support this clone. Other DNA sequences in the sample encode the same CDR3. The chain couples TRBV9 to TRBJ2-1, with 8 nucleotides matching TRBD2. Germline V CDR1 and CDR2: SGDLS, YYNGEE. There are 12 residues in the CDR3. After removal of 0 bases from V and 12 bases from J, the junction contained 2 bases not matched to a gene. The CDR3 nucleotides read TGTGCCAGCAGCGTAGCGGGAGGGAGGCAGTTCTTC. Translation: CASSVAGGRQFF.

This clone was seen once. The CDR3 sequence is CASSSGMNTEAFF. In DNA form, the CDR3 reads TGTGCCAGCAGCTCAGGGATGAACACTGAAGCTTTCTTT. V gene TRBV5-4 combines with J gene TRBJ1-1; tentatively, D is TRBD1 (5 bases). This CDR3 comprises 13 residues. V lost 3 bases and J lost 0, with 6 bases in between. Germline CDR1 is SGHNT and CDR2 is YYREEE (reference sequence).

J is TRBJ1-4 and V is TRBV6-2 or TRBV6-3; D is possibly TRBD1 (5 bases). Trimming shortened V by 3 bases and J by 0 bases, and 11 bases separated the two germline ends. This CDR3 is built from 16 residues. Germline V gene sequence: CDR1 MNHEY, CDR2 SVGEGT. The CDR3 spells CASSYGAAATNEKLFF. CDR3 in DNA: TGTGCCAGCAGTTATGGGGCCGCAGCAACTAATGAAAAACTGTTTTTT.

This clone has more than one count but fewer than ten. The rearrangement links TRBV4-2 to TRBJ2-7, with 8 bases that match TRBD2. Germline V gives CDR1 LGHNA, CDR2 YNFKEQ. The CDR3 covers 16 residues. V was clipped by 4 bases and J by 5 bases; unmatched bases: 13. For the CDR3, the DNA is TGTGCCAGCAGCCCGTATTTGACTAGCGCCGAACACGAGCAGTACTTC. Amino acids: CASSPYLTSAEHEQYF.

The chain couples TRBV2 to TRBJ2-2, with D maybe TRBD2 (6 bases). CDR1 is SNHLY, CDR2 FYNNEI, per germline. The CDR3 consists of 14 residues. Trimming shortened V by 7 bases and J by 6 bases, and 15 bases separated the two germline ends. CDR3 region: CASKTSMGAGELFF. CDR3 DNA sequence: TGTGCCAGCAAGACTAGTATGGGGGCCGGGGAGCTGTTTTTT.

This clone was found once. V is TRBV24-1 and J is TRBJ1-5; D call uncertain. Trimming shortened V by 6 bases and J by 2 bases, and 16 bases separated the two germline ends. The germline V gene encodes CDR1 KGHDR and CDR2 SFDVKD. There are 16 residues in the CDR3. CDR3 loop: CATSQSRGVGNQPQHF. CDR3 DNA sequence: TGTGCCACCAGTCAATCCCGCGGGGTAGGCAATCAGCCCCAGCATTTT.

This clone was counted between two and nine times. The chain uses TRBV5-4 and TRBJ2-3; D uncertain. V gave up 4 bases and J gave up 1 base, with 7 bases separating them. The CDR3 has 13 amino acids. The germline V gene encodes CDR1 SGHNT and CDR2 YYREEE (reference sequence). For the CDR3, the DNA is TGTGCCAGCAGCCCTCAGGGCACAGATACGCAGTATTTT. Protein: CASSPQGTDTQYF. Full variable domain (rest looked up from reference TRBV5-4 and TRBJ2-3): ETGVTQSPTHLIKTRGQQVTLRCSSQSGHNTVSWYQQALGQGPQFIFQYYREEENGRGNFPPRFSGLQFPNYSSELNVNALELDDSALYLCASSPQGTDTQYFGPGTRLTVL.

The CDR3 spells CASSGTGDGGKETQYF. The CDR3 DNA sequence: TGCGCCAGCAGCGGGACTGGAGACGGGGGAAAAGAGACCCAGTACTTC. The gene calls are TRBV10-1 and TRBJ2-5; tentative D call: TRBD2 (6 bases). Trimming took 6 bases from V and 3 from J, leaving 20 bases between them. The CDR3 consists of 16 residues. Germline V lookup: CDR1 WNHNN, CDR2 SYGVQD (reference sequence).

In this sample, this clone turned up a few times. The CDR3 sequence is CASSQDPLAGVEQYF. The CDR3 nucleotides read TGTGCCAGCAGCCAAGACCCGCTAGCGGGAGTCGAGCAGTACTTC. This chain joins TRBV3-1 (or the pseudogene TRBV3-2) and TRBJ2-7; 10 positions match TRBD2. The CDR3 has 15 residues. The junction had 5 bases not matched to a gene; V was cut back by 0 bases and J by 6 bases. Germline V lookup: CDR1 LGHDT, CDR2 YNNKEL (reference sequence).

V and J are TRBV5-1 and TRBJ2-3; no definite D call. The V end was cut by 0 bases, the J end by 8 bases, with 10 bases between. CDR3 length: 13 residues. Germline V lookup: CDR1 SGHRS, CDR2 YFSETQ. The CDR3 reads CASSLDSSGTQYF. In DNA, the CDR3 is TGCGCCAGCAGCTTGGATTCATCCGGTACGCAGTATTTT.

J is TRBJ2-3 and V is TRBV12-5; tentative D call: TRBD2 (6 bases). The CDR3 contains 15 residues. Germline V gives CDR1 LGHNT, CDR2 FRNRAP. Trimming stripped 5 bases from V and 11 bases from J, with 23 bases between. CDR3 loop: CASGDGTGGKWMQYF. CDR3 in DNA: TGTGCTAGTGGTGACGGGACTGGTGGGAAATGGATGCAGTATTTT.

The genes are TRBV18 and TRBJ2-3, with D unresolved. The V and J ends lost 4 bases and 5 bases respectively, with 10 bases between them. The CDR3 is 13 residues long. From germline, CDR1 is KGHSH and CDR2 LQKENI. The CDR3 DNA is TGTGCCAGCTCACGAGAGGAAGTAGATACGCAGTATTTT. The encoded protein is CASSREEVDTQYF.

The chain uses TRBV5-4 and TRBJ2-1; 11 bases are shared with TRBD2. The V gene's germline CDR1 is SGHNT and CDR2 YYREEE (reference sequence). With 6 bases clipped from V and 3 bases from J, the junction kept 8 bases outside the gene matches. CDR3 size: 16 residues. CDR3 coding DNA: TGTGCCAGCACCTCTGCGGGGACTAGCGGCTACAATGAGCAGTTCTTC. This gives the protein CASTSAGTSGYNEQFF.

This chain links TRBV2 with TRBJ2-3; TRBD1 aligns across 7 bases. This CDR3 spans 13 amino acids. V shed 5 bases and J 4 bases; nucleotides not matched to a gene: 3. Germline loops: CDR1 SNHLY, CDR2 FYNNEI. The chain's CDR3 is CASSRQGPDTQYF. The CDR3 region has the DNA TGTGCCAGCAGTAGACAGGGCCCAGATACGCAGTATTTT.

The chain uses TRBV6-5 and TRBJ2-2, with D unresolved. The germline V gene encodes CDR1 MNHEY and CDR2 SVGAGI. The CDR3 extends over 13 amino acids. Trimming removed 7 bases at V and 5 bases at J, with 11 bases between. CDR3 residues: CASTVTATGELFF. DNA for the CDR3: TGTGCCAGCACCGTGACTGCTACCGGGGAGCTGTTTTTT.

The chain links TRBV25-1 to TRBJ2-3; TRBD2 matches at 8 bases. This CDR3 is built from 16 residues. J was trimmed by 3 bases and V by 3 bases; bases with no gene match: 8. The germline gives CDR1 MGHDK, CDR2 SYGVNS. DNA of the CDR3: TGTGCCAGCAGTGACCTCTCCGGGGGGGGGACAGATACGCAGTATTTT. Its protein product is CASSDLSGGGTDTQYF.

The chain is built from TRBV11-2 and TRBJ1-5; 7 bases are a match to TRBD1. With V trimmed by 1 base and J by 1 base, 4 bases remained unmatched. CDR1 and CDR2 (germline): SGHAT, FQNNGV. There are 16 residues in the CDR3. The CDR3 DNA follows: TGTGCCAGCAGCTTAGTAGGGGGCGTAAGCAATCAGCCCCAGCATTTT. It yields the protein CASSLVGGVSNQPQHF.

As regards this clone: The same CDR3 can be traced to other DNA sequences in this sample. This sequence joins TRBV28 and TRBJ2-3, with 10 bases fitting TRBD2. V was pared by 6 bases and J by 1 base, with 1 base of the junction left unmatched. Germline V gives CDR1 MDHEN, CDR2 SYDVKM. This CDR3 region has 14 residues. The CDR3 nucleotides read TGTGCCAGCAGCCTAGCGGGAGGCACAGATACGCAGTATTTT. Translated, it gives CASSLAGGTDTQYF.

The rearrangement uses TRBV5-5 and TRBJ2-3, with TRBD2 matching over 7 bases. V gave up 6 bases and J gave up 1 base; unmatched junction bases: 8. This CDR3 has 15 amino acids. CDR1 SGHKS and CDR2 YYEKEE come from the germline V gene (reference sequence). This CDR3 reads CASNEGLAGTDTQYF. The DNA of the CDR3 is TGTGCCAGCAATGAAGGGCTAGCGGGCACAGATACGCAGTATTTT.

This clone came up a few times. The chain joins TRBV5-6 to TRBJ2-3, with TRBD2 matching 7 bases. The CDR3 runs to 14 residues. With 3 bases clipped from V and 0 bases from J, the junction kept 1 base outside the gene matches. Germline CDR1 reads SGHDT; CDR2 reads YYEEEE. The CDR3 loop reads CASSSAGSTDTQYF. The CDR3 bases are TGTGCCAGCAGCTCAGCGGGGAGCACAGATACGCAGTATTTT.